This T cell receptor (beta chain) was identified in a study of Graves' ophthalmopathy and Graves' hyperthyroidism. Trimming pared 2 bases from V and 3 bases from J, leaving 5 bases between. CDR3 length equals 13 residues. Germline loops: CDR1 SGHTA, CDR2 FQGNSA. A duration under 3 months, NOSPECS ≥4, CAS ≥3 and moderate-to-severe activity characterized the donors with ophthalmopathy. The study amplified TCR beta CDR3 regions using RNA transcripts. HTBI primers served in a first-round RT-PCR, which a second-round multiplex PCR followed. One entry per CDR3 protein results from TCRdb running MiXCR on the multiplex PCR reads. The data show approximately 160,000 distinct CDR3 sequences, with approximately 40% seen just once and approximately 9% held by the top ten. The table lists this clonotype with many counts.

The clonotype comes from a man aged 25-45 years with Graves' ophthalmopathy. Material for sequencing was peripheral blood. J is TRBJ1-3 and V is TRBV7-2; no clear D gene. The CDR3 nucleotides read TGTGCCAGCAGCTTAAGTCGTGGAAACACCATATATTTT. Amino acids: CASSLSRGNTIYF.